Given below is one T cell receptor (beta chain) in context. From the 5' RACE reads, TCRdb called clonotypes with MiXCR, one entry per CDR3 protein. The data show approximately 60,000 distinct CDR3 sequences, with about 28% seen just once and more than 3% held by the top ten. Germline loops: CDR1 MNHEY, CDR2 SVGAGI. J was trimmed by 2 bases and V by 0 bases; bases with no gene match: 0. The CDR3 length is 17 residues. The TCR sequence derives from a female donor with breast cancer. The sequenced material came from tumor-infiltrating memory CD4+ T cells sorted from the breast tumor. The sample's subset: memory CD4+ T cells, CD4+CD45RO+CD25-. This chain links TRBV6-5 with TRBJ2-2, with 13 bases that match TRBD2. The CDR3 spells CASSYSGLAGNTGELFF. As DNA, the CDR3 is TGTGCCAGCAGTTACTCGGGACTAGCGGGAAACACCGGGGAGCTGTTTTTT.